Detailed here is one T cell receptor (beta chain). Its antigen is not identified. The ends were cut back, 3 bases at V and 1 base at J, with 18 bases in the middle. The CDR3 consists of 17 residues. Each CDR3 protein is one row after TCRdb ran MiXCR on the reads. The sample records fewer than 85,000 distinct CDR3 sequences, more than 40% being singletons. The sample is drawn from a study of T cell repertoires in cytomegalovirus infection. Overall study context: Matching HLA type and CMV infection were both indicated by public TCR beta signatures. Study-level findings and limits: HLA-C-restricted CMV clonotypes gave the most frequent clonotype in two of eight donors.

The specimen was CD8+ T cells from cultured PBMCs, collected from culture after CMV antigen stimulation. This chain uses TRBV12-3 or TRBV12-4 with TRBJ1-1; no definite D call. The clonotype originates from a human donor in good health (CMV status not recorded). Some clones in this sample may be carry-over from other donors' samples. CDR3 nucleotide sequence: TGTGCCAGCAGTTTTAGTGGGGAAAGGAGGACGAACACTGAAGCTTTCTTT. Its translation is CASSFSGERRTNTEAFF.